These 15 T cell receptor beta chains came from one sample sequenced in a study of patients and donors after allogeneic stem cell transplantation. TCRdb processed the RT-PCR reads anew with MiXCR; each CDR3 protein has one entry. The sample shows roughly 880,000 distinct CDR3 sequences, roughly 18% of them seen only once. The sequenced sample consisted of blood, either unsorted or a sorted T cell fraction (not recorded which). These TCRs come from a human donor who was either an allogeneic HSCT recipient or a stem cell or donor lymphocyte infusion donor (not recorded which). It is not recorded whose cells these are; they may come from a transplant donor.

This clonotype turned up a few times. This chain links TRBV4-3 with TRBJ1-2; D gene unclear. The CDR3 sequence is 17 residues long. The V gene's germline CDR1 is LGHNA and CDR2 YSLEER. Trimming left V 2 bases short and J 6 bases short, with 22 bases between. The CDR3 DNA reads as TGCGCCAGCAGCCAACGACTTCGCGGGAAAGGCCCACATGGCTACACCTTC. This codes for CASSQRLRGKGPHGYTF.

A few counts support this clonotype. This sequence joins TRBV7-8 and TRBJ1-2; D might be TRBD1 (5 bases). Germline assignment: CDR1 SGHVS and CDR2 FQNEAQ. CDR3 length: 14 amino acids. The germline V and J ends were trimmed by 4 bases and 3 bases, with 12 bases remaining between them. This chain's CDR3 is CASSSSSGDYGYTF. The CDR3, as DNA: TGTGCCAGCAGCTCTAGCTCGGGGGACTATGGCTACACCTTC. The full variable domain, rest sourced from reference TRBV7-8 and TRBJ1-2, is GAGVSQSPRYKVAKRGQDVALRCDPISGHVSLFWYQQALGQGPEFLTYFQNEAQLDKSGLPSDRFFAERPEGSVSTLKIQRTQQEDSAVYLCASSSSSGDYGYTFGSGTRLTVV.

This clonotype was detected only a few times. V is TRBV10-3 and J is TRBJ1-4; D is undetermined. The CDR3 is 12 amino acids. CDR1 ENHRY and CDR2 SYGVKD come from the germline V gene. Trimming removed 5 bases at V and 4 bases at J, with 5 bases between. CDR3 DNA: TGTGCCATCAGTCACATTAATGAAAAACTGTTTTTT. This codes for CAISHINEKLFF.

This clonotype was counted many times. The chain couples TRBV20-1 to TRBJ2-7, with 7 bases aligning to TRBD1. V shed 2 bases and J 0 bases; nucleotides not matched to a gene: 7. The CDR3 covers 15 residues. Germline V gene data show CDR1 as DFQATT and CDR2 as SNEGSKA (reference sequence). The CDR3 reads CSARPRQGISYEQYF. In DNA, the CDR3 is TGCAGTGCTAGACCCCGACAGGGAATCTCCTACGAGCAGTACTTC.

The J gene is TRBJ2-1, the V gene TRBV3-1; 8 nucleotides match TRBD2. Germline lookup yields CDR1 LGHDT and CDR2 YNNKEL (reference sequence). CDR3 size: 14 residues. With V trimmed by 5 bases and J by 5 bases, 5 bases remained unmatched. The CDR3 is CASSVLTSDNEQFF. In DNA, the CDR3 is TGTGCCAGCAGCGTACTGACTAGCGACAATGAGCAGTTCTTC.

V and J are TRBV18 and TRBJ1-1; D gene unclear. The CDR3 length is 13 residues. Germline V gene lookup returns CDR1 KGHSH and CDR2 LQKENI. V was cut by 2 bases and J by 7 bases, with 11 bases left in between. As DNA, the CDR3 is TGTGCCAGCTCACCAGGGCCGGACGGTGAAGCTTTCTTT. Its translation: CASSPGPDGEAFF.

The V call is TRBV12-3 or TRBV12-4, the J call TRBJ2-7; D may correspond to TRBD1 or TRBD2 (5 bases each). The CDR3 has 13 residues. Trimming cost V 5 bases and J 2 bases, with 10 bases left between them. CDR3 in DNA: TGTGCCAGCAGTCGCCTGGGGGCCTACGAGCAGTACTTC. It yields the protein CASSRLGAYEQYF.

This clonotype was observed once. J is TRBJ2-7 and V is TRBV11-2; D gene unclear. Trimming pared 5 bases from V and 1 base from J, leaving 15 bases between. This CDR3 comprises 15 residues. Looked up from germline, CDR1 is SGHAT and CDR2 is FQNNGV. DNA of the CDR3: TGTGCCAGCAGCCCACCGGGCCGGATTTCCTACGAGCAGTACTTC. Translated, it gives CASSPPGRISYEQYF.

The table lists this clonotype with a few counts. The rearrangement links TRBV12-3 or TRBV12-4 to TRBJ2-2, with 9 bases that match TRBD1. The CDR3 is made up of 15 amino acids. Germline trimming cut 2 bases from V and 5 bases from J; bases unmatched to any gene: 3. This CDR3 is CASSLKTGGTGELFF. CDR3 bases: TGTGCCAGCAGTTTAAAGACAGGGGGGACCGGGGAGCTGTTTTTT.

This clonotype appeared many times. This chain uses TRBV12-3 or TRBV12-4 with TRBJ2-7; 8 nucleotides line up with TRBD1. Trimming at V came to 7 bases and at J to 6 bases, leaving 11 bases not matched to a gene. There are 14 residues in the CDR3. The CDR3 is CASTGQGALFEQYF. For the CDR3, the DNA is TGTGCCAGCACCGGCCAGGGGGCGCTCTTCGAGCAGTACTTC.

In this sample, this clonotype turned up a few times. The chain has TRBV2 and TRBJ1-2; 7 bases are shared with TRBD1. Germline-derived CDR1 and CDR2 are SNHLY and FYNNEI. The CDR3 runs 17 residues. V was clipped by 6 bases and J by 8 bases; unmatched bases: 21. The CDR3 spells CASRTTGSVPGGKGYTF. The CDR3 nucleotides are TGTGCCAGCAGGACGACAGGGTCGGTCCCGGGAGGAAAAGGCTACACCTTC.

A few counts support this clonotype. The chain uses TRBV12-3 or TRBV12-4 and TRBJ1-1; 7 bases line up with TRBD1. V lost 3 bases, J lost 4 bases, and 5 bases stayed unmatched. The CDR3 totals 14 residues. This chain's CDR3 is CASSLKAGGTEAFF. CDR3 nucleotide sequence: TGTGCCAGCAGTTTGAAGGCAGGGGGCACTGAAGCTTTCTTT.

A few counts support this clonotype. The chain joins TRBV2 to TRBJ2-3, with a weak D call TRBD2 (5 bases). The V end was cut by 7 bases, the J end by 5 bases, with 10 bases between. The CDR3 sequence is 12 residues long. From germline, CDR1 is SNHLY and CDR2 FYNNEI. The CDR3 region is CASTFEGDTQYF. The DNA for the CDR3 is TGTGCCAGCACCTTCGAGGGAGATACGCAGTATTTT.

V gene TRBV29-1 combines with J gene TRBJ1-2; tentatively, D is TRBD1 (5 bases). The CDR3 is 13 amino acids. CDR1 is SQVTM, CDR2 ANQGSEA, per germline. With 5 bases removed from V and 7 bases from J, the gap between germline ends came to 17 bases. The CDR3 DNA reads as TGCAGCGTTAGAAAGAATCAGGGAAGTGGCTACACCTTC. The encoded protein is CSVRKNQGSGYTF.

This clonotype has a count of ten or more. The chain carries TRBV20-1 and TRBJ2-1, with unresolved D. Trimming shortened V by 0 bases and J by 9 bases, and 18 bases separated the two germline ends. Germline V lookup: CDR1 DFQATT, CDR2 SNEGSKA (reference sequence). The CDR3 consists of 15 residues. The CDR3 bases are TGCAGTGCTAGAGATCCCGCTAGTTTATTAGGTGAGCAGTTCTTC. Translating gives CSARDPASLLGEQFF.